The rows below give T cell receptor beta chains drawn from one sample of a study of control samples from healthy donors and cancer patients. Sequencing used immunoSEQ multiplex PCR; TCRdb keeps in-frame clones, though not all of them. Seen here are some 78,000 clones, less than 90% observed once, and the top ten hold roughly 7.6%. Sequencing was done on a sample of blood. These receptors all come from a woman aged 60-75 years in good health. CDR3s include the opening cysteine and the closing phenylalanine or tryptophan. D genes are given only for firm matches. Size values are once, few and many counts, or a class for expanded clones, and some rows have none.

V	J	D	size	CDR3	DNA
TRBV3-1/TRBV3-2	TRBJ2-1	-	-	CASSQVRGHEQFF	TGTGCCAGCAGCCAAGTACGGGGGCATGAGCAGTTCTTC
TRBV6-5	TRBJ2-7	-	-	CASSYSVTGTYEQYF	TGTGCCAGCAGTTACTCGGTGACAGGCACCTACGAGCAGTACTTC
TRBV27	TRBJ2-7	TRBD2	-	CASSSLARGPELAGGLGYEQYF	TGTGCCAGCAGTTCCCTCGCCAGGGGGCCGGAGCTAGCGGGAGGGTTGGGGTACGAGCAGTACTTC
TRBV5-1	TRBJ2-3	TRBD1	-	CASSGQGGGTDTQYF	TGCGCCAGCAGCGGACAGGGGGGAGGCACAGATACGCAGTATTTT
TRBV7-9	TRBJ1-2	-	-	CASSSLGKFPDGYTF	TGTGCCAGCAGCTCCCTCGGCAAGTTCCCCGATGGCTACACCTTC
TRBV7-9	TRBJ2-5	TRBD2	-	CASSLARIAPSGREETQYF	TGTGCCAGCAGCTTAGCAAGAATCGCCCCTAGCGGGAGAGAGGAGACCCAGTACTTC
TRBV27	TRBJ1-1	-	-	CASSSPNTEAFF	TGTGCCAGCAGTTCCCCGAACACTGAAGCTTTCTTT
TRBV5-4	TRBJ1-1	-	-	CASSYQGLRNTEAFF	TGTGCCAGCAGTTACCAGGGACTCCGGAACACTGAAGCTTTCTTT
TRBV7-3	TRBJ2-1	TRBD2	-	CASSLSAGGPGEQFF	TGTGCCAGCAGCTTAAGCGCGGGAGGGCCGGGGGAGCAGTTCTTC
TRBV21-1	TRBJ2-1	-	-	CASSPPAPKYNEQFF	TGTGCCAGCAGCCCCCCGGCGCCGAAATACAATGAGCAGTTCTTC
TRBV28	TRBJ1-1	-	-	CASSPRPGPAFF	TGTGCCAGCAGCCCGAGGCCAGGTCCTGCTTTCTTT
TRBV7-2	TRBJ2-7	-	-	CASSLNKLYEQYF	TGTGCCAGCAGCTTAAACAAGCTCTACGAGCAGTACTTC
TRBV7-9	TRBJ1-2	-	-	CASTLGDTGYTF	TGTGCCAGCACCCTAGGGGACACCGGCTACACCTTC
TRBV2	TRBJ1-2	-	-	CASRNYGYTF	TGTGCCAGCAGGAACTATGGCTACACCTTC
TRBV19	TRBJ1-1	-	few	CASSTPWGNTEAFF	TGTGCCAGTAGTACGCCCTGGGGGAACACTGAAGCTTTCTTT
TRBV19	TRBJ1-2	-	-	CASSISRGNYGYTF	TGTGCCAGTAGTATATCGAGGGGGAACTATGGCTACACCTTC
TRBV11-2	TRBJ1-2	-	-	CASSLGEDYGYTF	TGTGCCAGCAGCTTAGGGGAGGACTATGGCTACACCTTC
TRBV2	TRBJ1-1	TRBD1	few	CASRPGTGRGPNTEAFF	TGTGCCAGCAGACCTGGGACAGGGCGAGGGCCGAACACTGAAGCTTTCTTT
TRBV7-2	TRBJ1-5	-	-	CASSLEVGNQPQHF	TGTGCCAGCAGCTTAGAGGTGGGCAATCAGCCCCAGCATTTT
TRBV19	TRBJ1-5	-	-	CASRGQVNQPQHF	TGTGCCAGTAGGGGGCAAGTCAATCAGCCCCAGCATTTT
TRBV28	TRBJ1-2	TRBD1	-	CASTGGETGIYGYTF	TGTGCCAGCACCGGAGGGGAGACAGGGATCTATGGCTACACCTTC
TRBV18	TRBJ1-2	-	-	CASSPIMIQGSNYGYTF	TGTGCCAGCTCACCAATAATGATTCAGGGATCTAACTATGGCTACACCTTC
TRBV6-5	TRBJ1-2	-	-	CASLIWATEEYGYTF	TGTGCCAGCCTGATATGGGCCACAGAAGAGTATGGCTACACCTTC
TRBV9	TRBJ1-3	TRBD1	-	CASSQTGAGNTIYF	TGTGCCAGCAGCCAGACAGGGGCTGGAAACACCATATATTTT
TRBV5-4	TRBJ1-1	-	-	CASSSQGGGVNTEAFF	TGTGCCAGCAGCTCCCAGGGAGGGGGGGTGAACACTGAAGCTTTCTTT
TRBV9	TRBJ2-3	-	-	CASSVGGHTDTQYF	TGTGCCAGCAGCGTAGGGGGGCACACAGATACGCAGTATTTT
TRBV27	TRBJ2-7	-	-	CASSKTGYEQYF	TGTGCCAGCAGTAAGACAGGCTACGAGCAGTACTTC
TRBV2	TRBJ1-1	-	few	CASSGDTEAFF	TGTGCCAGCAGTGGGGACACTGAAGCTTTCTTT
TRBV27	TRBJ1-2	TRBD1	-	CASSLGQGYGYTF	TGTGCCAGCAGTCTAGGACAGGGCTATGGCTACACCTTC
TRBV19	TRBJ1-6	TRBD1	-	CASKYRGFYNSPLHF	TGTGCCAGCAAATACAGGGGTTTTTATAATTCACCCCTCCACTTT
TRBV21-1	TRBJ2-5	-	-	CASSKGGHGGETQYF	TGTGCCAGCAGCAAAGGGGGACACGGCGGCGAGACCCAGTACTTC
TRBV6-1	TRBJ2-3	-	-	CASSEVAGPDTQYF	TGTGCCAGCAGTGAAGTCGCGGGCCCAGATACGCAGTATTTT
TRBV19	TRBJ1-2	-	once	CASNDRGSYGYTF	TGTGCCAGCAACGACCGGGGGAGCTATGGCTACACCTTC
TRBV6-5	TRBJ1-3	-	-	CASRAPGAAGNTIYF	TGTGCCAGCAGGGCTCCAGGGGCCGCGGGAAACACCATATATTTT
TRBV6-5	TRBJ1-5	-	-	CASSYSRASNQPQHF	TGTGCCAGCAGTTACTCGCGTGCTAGCAATCAGCCCCAGCATTTT
TRBV18	TRBJ1-4	-	-	CASSYFSVLGATNEKLFF	TGTGCCAGCTCATACTTTAGTGTACTGGGGGCAACTAATGAAAAACTGTTTTTT